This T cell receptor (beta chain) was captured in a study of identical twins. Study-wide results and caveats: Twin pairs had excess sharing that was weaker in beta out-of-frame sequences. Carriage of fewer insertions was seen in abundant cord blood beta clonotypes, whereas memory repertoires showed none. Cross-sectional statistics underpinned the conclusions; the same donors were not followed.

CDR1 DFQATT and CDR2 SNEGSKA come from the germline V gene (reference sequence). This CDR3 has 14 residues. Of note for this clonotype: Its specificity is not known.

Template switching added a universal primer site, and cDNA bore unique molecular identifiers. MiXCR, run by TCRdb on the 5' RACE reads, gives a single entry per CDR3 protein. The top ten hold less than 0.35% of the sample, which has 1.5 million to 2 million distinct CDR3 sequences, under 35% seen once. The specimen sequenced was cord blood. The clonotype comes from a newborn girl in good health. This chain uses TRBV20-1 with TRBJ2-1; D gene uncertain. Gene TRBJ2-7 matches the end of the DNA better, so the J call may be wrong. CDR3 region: CSASPTGSYNEQYF. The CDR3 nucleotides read TGCAGTGCTTCCCCCACTGGGTCCTACAATGAGCAGTACTTC.